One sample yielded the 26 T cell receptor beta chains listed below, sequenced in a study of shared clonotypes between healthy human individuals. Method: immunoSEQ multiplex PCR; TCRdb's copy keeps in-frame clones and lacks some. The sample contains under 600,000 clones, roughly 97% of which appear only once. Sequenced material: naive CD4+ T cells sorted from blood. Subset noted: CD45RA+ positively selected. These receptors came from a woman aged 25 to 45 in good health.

The CDR3 region has the DNA TGCGCCAGCAGCTTGGCGACGGGAGGGGGAGAGACCCAGTACTTC. As protein: CASSLATGGGETQYF. The chain has TRBV5-1 and TRBJ2-5, with 8 bases fitting TRBD2. Unmatched junction bases numbered 5, after V lost 0 bases and J lost 4 bases. The CDR3 totals 15 residues. Germline V gives CDR1 SGHRS, CDR2 YFSETQ. The full variable domain, rest sourced from reference TRBV5-1 and TRBJ2-5, is KAGVTQTPRYLIKTRGQQVTLSCSPISGHRSVSWYQQTPGQGLQFLFEYFSETQRNKGNFPGRFSGRQFSNSRSEMNVSTLELGDSALYLCASSLATGGGETQYFGPGTRLLVL.

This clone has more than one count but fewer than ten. CDR3 sequence (DNA): TGCGCCAGCAGCTTGGTGAGGTGGGGCACAGATACGCAGTATTTT. Translation gives CASSLVRWGTDTQYF. The chain carries TRBV5-1 and TRBJ2-3; D call uncertain. The germline CDR1 and CDR2 sequences are SGHRS and YFSETQ. Trimming shortened V by 0 bases and J by 1 base, and 9 bases separated the two germline ends. This CDR3 spans 15 amino acids. Combining the CDR3 with reference TRBV5-1 and TRBJ2-3 gives the whole variable domain KAGVTQTPRYLIKTRGQQVTLSCSPISGHRSVSWYQQTPGQGLQFLFEYFSETQRNKGNFPGRFSGRQFSNSRSEMNVSTLELGDSALYLCASSLVRWGTDTQYFGPGTRLTVL.

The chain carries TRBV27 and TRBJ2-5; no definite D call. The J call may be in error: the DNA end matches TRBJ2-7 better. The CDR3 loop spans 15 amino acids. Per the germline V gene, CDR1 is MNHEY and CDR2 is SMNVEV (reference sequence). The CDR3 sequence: CASSPTLRSIREQYF. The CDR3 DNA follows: TGTGCCAGCAGTCCCACCCTTCGATCCATCCGCGAGCAGTACTTC.

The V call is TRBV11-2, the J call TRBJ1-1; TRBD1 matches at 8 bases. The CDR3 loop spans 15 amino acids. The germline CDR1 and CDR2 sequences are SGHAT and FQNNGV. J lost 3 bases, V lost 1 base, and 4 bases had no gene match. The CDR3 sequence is CASSLGQGADTEAFF. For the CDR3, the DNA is TGTGCCAGCAGCTTAGGGCAGGGGGCTGACACTGAAGCTTTCTTT.

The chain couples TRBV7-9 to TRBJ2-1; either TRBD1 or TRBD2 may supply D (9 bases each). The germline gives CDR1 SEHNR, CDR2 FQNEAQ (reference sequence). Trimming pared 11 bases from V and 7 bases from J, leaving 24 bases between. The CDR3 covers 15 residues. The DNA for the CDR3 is TGTGCCTTGGCGACGGCTAGCGGGACAGGGAATGAGCAGTTCTTC. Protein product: CALATASGTGNEQFF.

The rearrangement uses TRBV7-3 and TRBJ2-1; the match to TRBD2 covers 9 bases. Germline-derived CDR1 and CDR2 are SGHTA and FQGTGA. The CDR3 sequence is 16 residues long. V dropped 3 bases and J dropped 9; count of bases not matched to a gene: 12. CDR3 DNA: TGTGCCAGCAGCTTCTCCCCGGGACTAGCTGGAGGTGAGCAGTTCTTC. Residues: CASSFSPGLAGGEQFF.

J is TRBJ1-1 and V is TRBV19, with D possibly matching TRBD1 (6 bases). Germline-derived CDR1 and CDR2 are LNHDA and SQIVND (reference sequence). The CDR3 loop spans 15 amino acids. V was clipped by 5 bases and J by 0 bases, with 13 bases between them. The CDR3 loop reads CASSLGAALNTEAFF. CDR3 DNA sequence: TGTGCCAGTAGTTTGGGGGCGGCTTTGAACACTGAAGCTTTCTTT.

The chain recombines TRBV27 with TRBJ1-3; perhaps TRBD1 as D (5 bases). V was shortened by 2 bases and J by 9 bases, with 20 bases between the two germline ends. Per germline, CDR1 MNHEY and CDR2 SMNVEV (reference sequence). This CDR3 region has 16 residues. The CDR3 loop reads CASSLEGRGGRSTIYF. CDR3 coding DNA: TGTGCCAGCAGTTTAGAGGGACGGGGAGGCCGAAGCACCATATATTTT.

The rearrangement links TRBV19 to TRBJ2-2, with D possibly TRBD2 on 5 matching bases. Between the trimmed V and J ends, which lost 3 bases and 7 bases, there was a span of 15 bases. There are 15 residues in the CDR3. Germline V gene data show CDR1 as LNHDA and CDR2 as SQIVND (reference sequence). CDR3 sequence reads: CASSIGIALGGELFF. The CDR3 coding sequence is TGTGCCAGTAGTATCGGGATAGCGTTAGGCGGGGAGCTGTTTTTT.

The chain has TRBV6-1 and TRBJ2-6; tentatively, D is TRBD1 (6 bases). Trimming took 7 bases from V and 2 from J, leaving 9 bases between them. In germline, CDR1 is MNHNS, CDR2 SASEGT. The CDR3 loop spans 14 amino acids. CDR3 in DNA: TGTGCCAGCAACAACAGGGCTGGGGCCAACGTCCTGACTTTC. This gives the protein CASNNRAGANVLTF.

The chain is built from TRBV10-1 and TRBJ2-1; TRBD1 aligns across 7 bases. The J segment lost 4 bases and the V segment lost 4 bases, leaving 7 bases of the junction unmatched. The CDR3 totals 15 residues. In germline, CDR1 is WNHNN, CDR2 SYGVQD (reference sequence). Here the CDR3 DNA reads TGCGCCAGCAGTGCAGAGACAGGGAGTTACAATGAGCAGTTCTTC. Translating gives CASSAETGSYNEQFF.

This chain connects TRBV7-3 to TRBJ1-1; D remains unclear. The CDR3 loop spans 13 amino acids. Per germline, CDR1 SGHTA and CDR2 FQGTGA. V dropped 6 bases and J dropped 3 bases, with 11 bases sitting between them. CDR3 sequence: CASRQRQDTEAFF. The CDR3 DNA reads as TGTGCCAGCAGACAGCGCCAGGACACTGAAGCTTTCTTT.

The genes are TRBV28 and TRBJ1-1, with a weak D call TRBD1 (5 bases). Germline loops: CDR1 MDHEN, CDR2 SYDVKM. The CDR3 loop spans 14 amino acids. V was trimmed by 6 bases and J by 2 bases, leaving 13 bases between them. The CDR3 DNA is TGTGCCAGCAGCCGCGCAGGGTTCAACACTGAAGCTTTCTTT. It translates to CASSRAGFNTEAFF.

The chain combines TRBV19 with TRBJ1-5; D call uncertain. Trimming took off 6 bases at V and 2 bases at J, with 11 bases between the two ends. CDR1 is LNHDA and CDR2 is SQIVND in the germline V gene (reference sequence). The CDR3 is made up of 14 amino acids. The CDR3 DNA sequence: TGTGCCAGTAGCGCCGACACCCGCAATCAGCCCCAGCATTTT. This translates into CASSADTRNQPQHF.

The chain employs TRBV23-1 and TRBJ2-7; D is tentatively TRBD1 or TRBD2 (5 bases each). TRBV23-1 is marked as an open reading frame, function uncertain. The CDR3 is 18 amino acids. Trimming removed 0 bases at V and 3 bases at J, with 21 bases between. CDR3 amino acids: CASSQSSGTCRPFYEQYF. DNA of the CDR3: TGCGCCAGCAGTCAATCGTCTGGGACCTGTCGTCCCTTCTACGAGCAGTACTTC.

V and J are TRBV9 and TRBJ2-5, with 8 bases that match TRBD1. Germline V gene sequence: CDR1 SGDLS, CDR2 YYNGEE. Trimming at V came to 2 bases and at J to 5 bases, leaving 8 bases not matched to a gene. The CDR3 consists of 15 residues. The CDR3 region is CASSVHWTGKETQYF. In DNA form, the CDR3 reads TGTGCCAGCAGCGTTCATTGGACAGGGAAGGAGACCCAGTACTTC.

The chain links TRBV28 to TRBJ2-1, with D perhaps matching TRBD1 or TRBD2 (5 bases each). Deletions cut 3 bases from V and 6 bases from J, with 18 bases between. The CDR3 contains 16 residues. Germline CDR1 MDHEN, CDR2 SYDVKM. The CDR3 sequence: CASSFPTPGPANEQFF. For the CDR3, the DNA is TGTGCCAGCAGTTTCCCAACCCCGGGACCGGCCAATGAGCAGTTCTTC.

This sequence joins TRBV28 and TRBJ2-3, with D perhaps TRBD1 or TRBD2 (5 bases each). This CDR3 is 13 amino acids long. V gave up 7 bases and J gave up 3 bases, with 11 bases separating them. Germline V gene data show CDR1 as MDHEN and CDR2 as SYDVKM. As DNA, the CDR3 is TGTGCCAGCACTCCGGGACCAACAGATACGCAGTATTTT. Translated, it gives CASTPGPTDTQYF.

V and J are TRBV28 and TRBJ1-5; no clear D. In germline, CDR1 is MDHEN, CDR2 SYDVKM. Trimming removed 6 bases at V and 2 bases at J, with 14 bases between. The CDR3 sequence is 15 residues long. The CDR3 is CASSYARAGNQPQHF. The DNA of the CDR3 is TGTGCCAGCAGCTATGCGAGGGCTGGCAATCAGCCCCAGCATTTT.

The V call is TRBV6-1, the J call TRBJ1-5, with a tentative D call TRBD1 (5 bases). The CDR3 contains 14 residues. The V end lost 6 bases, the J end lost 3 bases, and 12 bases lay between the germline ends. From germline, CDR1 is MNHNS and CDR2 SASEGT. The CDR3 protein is CASSGAVYNQPQHF. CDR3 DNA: TGTGCCAGCAGCGGGGCGGTCTACAATCAGCCCCAGCATTTT.

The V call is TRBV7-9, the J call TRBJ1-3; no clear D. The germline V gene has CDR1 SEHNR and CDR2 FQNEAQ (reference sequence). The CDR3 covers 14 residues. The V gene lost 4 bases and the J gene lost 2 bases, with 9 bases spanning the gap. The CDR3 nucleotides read TGTGCCAGCAGCTCGGGAGGAACTGGAAACACCATATATTTT. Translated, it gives CASSSGGTGNTIYF.

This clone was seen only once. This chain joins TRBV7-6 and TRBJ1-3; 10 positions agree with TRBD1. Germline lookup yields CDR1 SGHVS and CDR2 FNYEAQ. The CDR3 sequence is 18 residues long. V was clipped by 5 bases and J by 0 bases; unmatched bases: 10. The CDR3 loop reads CASSPYWDRGSSGNTIYF. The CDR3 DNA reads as TGTGCCAGCAGCCCGTACTGGGACAGGGGTTCCTCTGGAAACACCATATATTTT.

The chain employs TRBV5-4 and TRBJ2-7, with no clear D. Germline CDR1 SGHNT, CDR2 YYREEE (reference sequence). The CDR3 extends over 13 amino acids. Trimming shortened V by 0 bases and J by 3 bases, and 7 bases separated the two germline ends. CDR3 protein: CASSLDLDYEQYF. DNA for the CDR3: TGTGCCAGCAGCTTGGACTTAGACTACGAGCAGTACTTC. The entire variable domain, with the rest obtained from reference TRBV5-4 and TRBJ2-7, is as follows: ETGVTQSPTHLIKTRGQQVTLRCSSQSGHNTVSWYQQALGQGPQFIFQYYREEENGRGNFPPRFSGLQFPNYSSELNVNALELDDSALYLCASSLDLDYEQYFGPGTRLTVT.

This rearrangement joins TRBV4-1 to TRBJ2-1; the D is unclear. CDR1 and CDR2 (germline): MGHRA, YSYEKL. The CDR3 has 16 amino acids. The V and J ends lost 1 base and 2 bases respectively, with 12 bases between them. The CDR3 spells CASSQVGRQTYNEQFF. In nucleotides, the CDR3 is TGCGCCAGCAGCCAAGTTGGTCGCCAAACCTACAATGAGCAGTTCTTC.

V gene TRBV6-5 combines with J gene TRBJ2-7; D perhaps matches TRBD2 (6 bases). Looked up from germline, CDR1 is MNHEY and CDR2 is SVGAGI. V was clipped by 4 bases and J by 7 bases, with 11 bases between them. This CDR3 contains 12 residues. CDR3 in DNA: TGTGCCAGCAGTTTCGCCCGGGGGGAGCAGTACTTC. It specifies CASSFARGEQYF.

The CDR3: CASTRDSLGSGNTIYF. The CDR3, as DNA: TGTGCCAGCACCCGAGACAGCCTCGGCTCTGGAAACACCATATATTTT. The gene calls are TRBV2 and TRBJ1-3; a weak D match, TRBD1 (5 bases). Deletions cut 7 bases from V and 0 bases from J, with 16 bases between. Germline lookup yields CDR1 SNHLY and CDR2 FYNNEI. The CDR3 is 16 residues long. The entire variable domain, with the rest obtained from reference TRBV2 and TRBJ1-3, is as follows: EPEVTQTPSHQVTQMGQEVILRCVPISNHLYFYWYRQILGQKVEFLVSFYNNEISEKSEIFDDQFSVERPDGSNFTLKIRSTKLEDSAMYFCASTRDSLGSGNTIYFGEGSWLTVV.